The 22 T cell receptor beta chains below come from one sample, sequenced in a study of Graves' ophthalmopathy and Graves' hyperthyroidism. As the template, RNA transcripts were used to amplify TCR beta CDR3 regions. Scientists carried out first-round RT-PCR using HTBI primers and then a second-round multiplex PCR. TCRdb re-derived calls from the multiplex PCR reads in MiXCR, one entry per CDR3 protein. The sample holds about 1.2 million distinct CDR3 sequences; 35% to 45% are singletons and the top ten take around 10%. Sequencing was carried out using peripheral blood or thyroid tissue (not recorded which). The receptors originated from an adult man with Graves' hyperthyroidism.

This clonotype came up many times. This sequence joins TRBV14 and TRBJ1-2; D is undetermined. The V end was cut by 0 bases, the J end by 8 bases, with 10 bases between. The CDR3 loop spans 13 amino acids. Per the germline V gene, CDR1 is SGHDN and CDR2 is FVKESK. In DNA, the CDR3 is TGTGCCAGCAGCCAAGATCAACGGGCGGGCTACACCTTC. Translating it yields CASSQDQRAGYTF.

The CDR3 region is CAISDQGGAITGELFF. CDR3 nucleotides: TGTGCCATCAGTGATCAGGGGGGGGCCATTACCGGGGAGCTGTTTTTT. The chain links TRBV10-3 to TRBJ2-2; D might be TRBD1 or TRBD2, each matching 7 bases. V gave up 3 bases and J gave up 5 bases, with 16 bases separating them. In germline, CDR1 is ENHRY, CDR2 SYGVKD. This CDR3 is 16 amino acids long.

This sequence joins TRBV10-3 and TRBJ2-3; D unresolved. The V end was cut by 4 bases, the J end by 0 bases, with 8 bases between. CDR3 size: 14 residues. Per germline, CDR1 ENHRY and CDR2 SYGVKD. CDR3 sequence reads: CAISAGGSTDTQYF. CDR3 sequence (DNA): TGTGCCATCAGTGCTGGTGGAAGCACAGATACGCAGTATTTT.

For the CDR3, the DNA is TGCAGTGCTAGAGGGGCGACAGGTGATAATTCACCCCTCCACTTT. This sequence encodes CSARGATGDNSPLHF. The rearrangement uses TRBV20-1 and TRBJ1-6; D is perhaps TRBD1 (6 bases). This CDR3 spans 15 amino acids. Germline V gene data show CDR1 as DFQATT and CDR2 as SNEGSKA (reference sequence). V was pared by 1 base and J by 5 bases, with 12 bases between.

This clonotype was picked up a small number of times. This chain links TRBV7-2 with TRBJ1-5; D possibly corresponds to TRBD1 (5 bases). Germline V CDR1 and CDR2: SGHTA, FQGNSA. This CDR3 has 15 residues. V lost 6 bases and J 3 bases, leaving 15 bases between the germline ends. DNA of the CDR3: TGTGCCAGCAGTTTTAGCGGGGCTCACAATCAGCCCCAGCATTTT. As protein: CASSFSGAHNQPQHF.

This clonotype was seen many times. J is TRBJ2-2 and V is TRBV7-6; D ambiguous. V lost 2 bases to trimming and J lost 6 bases, with 13 bases between them. The CDR3 length is 15 residues. The germline gives CDR1 SGHVS, CDR2 FNYEAQ. CDR3 sequence: CASSLNPSPPGELFF. CDR3 DNA: TGTGCCAGCAGCTTAAACCCTAGTCCCCCCGGGGAGCTGTTTTTT. Using reference TRBV7-6 and TRBJ2-2 for the parts outside the CDR3, the full variable domain is GAGVSQSPRYKVTKRGQDVALRCDPISGHVSLYWYRQALGQGPEFLTYFNYEAQQDKSGLPNDRFSAERPEGSISTLTIQRTEQRDSAMYRCASSLNPSPPGELFFGEGSRLTVL.

This clonotype was counted many times. The chain is built from TRBV11-2 and TRBJ2-7, with 8 nucleotides matching TRBD1. Looked up from germline, CDR1 is SGHAT and CDR2 is FQNNGV. The CDR3 runs to 14 residues. The junction had 7 bases not matched to a gene; V was cut back by 3 bases and J by 6 bases. CDR3 sequence (DNA): TGTGCCAGCAGCTTTAGACAGGGGTCGGGCGAGCAGTACTTC. Residues: CASSFRQGSGEQYF. The variable domain in full, with the rest retrieved from reference TRBV11-2 and TRBJ2-7, is EAGVAQSPRYKIIEKRQSVAFWCNPISGHATLYWYQQILGQGPKLLIQFQNNGVVDDSQLPKDRFSAERLKGVDSTLKIQPAKLEDSAVYLCASSFRQGSGEQYFGPGTRLTVT.

This clonotype occurred a few times. The CDR3, as DNA: TGTGCCAGCAGCCAATGGTTAGGGCTAGGGGAAAAACTGTTTTTT. Translation: CASSQWLGLGEKLFF. This chain connects TRBV7-9 to TRBJ1-4, with D hard to call. From germline, CDR1 is SEHNR and CDR2 FQNEAQ (reference sequence). Trimming stripped 5 bases from V and 8 bases from J, with 18 bases between. CDR3 length: 15 residues.

This clonotype was detected ten times or more. This chain uses TRBV19 with TRBJ1-2; D ambiguous. The CDR3 covers 13 residues. V dropped 5 bases and J dropped 4 bases, with 11 bases sitting between them. From germline, CDR1 is LNHDA and CDR2 SQIVND (reference sequence). The CDR3 nucleotides are TGTGCCAGTAGTTGGTCTTTCTTCTATGGCTACACCTTC. Translation gives CASSWSFFYGYTF.

This clonotype was detected many times. The genes are TRBV10-3 and TRBJ2-7; 12 bases map to TRBD2. V gave up 3 bases and J gave up 7 bases; unmatched junction bases: 1. From germline, CDR1 is ENHRY and CDR2 SYGVKD. The CDR3 runs 13 residues. CDR3 DNA: TGTGCCATCAGTGAAGGGACTAGCGGGGAGCAGTACTTC. Its protein product is CAISEGTSGEQYF.

This clonotype was counted at least ten times. The rearrangement links TRBV7-2 to TRBJ2-2; D gene uncertain. CDR3 size: 14 residues. Trimming removed 4 bases from V and 4 bases from J, with 10 bases in between. Germline CDR1 SGHTA, CDR2 FQGNSA. The CDR3 protein is CASSSLGFTGELFF. The CDR3 nucleotides read TGTGCCAGCAGCTCCCTAGGATTCACCGGGGAGCTGTTTTTT.

The CDR3 loop reads CSAADRGAGAETQYF. The CDR3 nucleotides read TGCAGTGCCGCCGACAGGGGAGCGGGAGCTGAGACCCAGTACTTC. The rearrangement joins TRBV20-1 to TRBJ2-5; either TRBD1 or TRBD2 may fit D (8 bases each). The germline V gene has CDR1 DFQATT and CDR2 SNEGSKA (reference sequence). The CDR3 runs 15 residues. The ends were cut back, 6 bases at V and 5 bases at J, with 22 bases in the middle.

The chain carries TRBV29-1 and TRBJ1-1; D perhaps matches TRBD1 (5 bases). The CDR3 length is 14 residues. Germline lookup yields CDR1 SQVTM and CDR2 ANQGSEA. The V end was cut by 4 bases, the J end by 1 base, with 13 bases between. CDR3 sequence reads: CSVGSGPGNTEAFF. DNA for the CDR3: TGCAGCGTTGGATCGGGGCCGGGGAACACTGAAGCTTTCTTT.

As regards this clonotype: A much larger clone differs by one base, so this may be a read error. The gene calls are TRBV2 and TRBJ2-2; D ambiguous. CDR1 and CDR2 from the germline V gene are SNHLY and FYNNEI. The CDR3 covers 13 residues. V lost 9 bases, J lost 6 bases, and 14 bases lay in between. CDR3 residues: CASGMVFPGELFF. CDR3 coding DNA: TGTGCCAGTGGTATGGTGTTTCCCGGGGAGCTGTTTTTT.

This clonotype was counted between two and nine times. The chain has TRBV6-2 or TRBV6-3 and TRBJ2-7, with 9 nucleotides matching TRBD1. Germline values: CDR1 MNHEY, CDR2 SVGEGT. The V and J ends lost 4 bases and 5 bases, in that order; junction bases with no gene match: 6. The CDR3 is 14 residues long. The CDR3 region has the DNA TGTGCCAGCAGTTTCCGGACAGGGGCCCACGAGCAGTACTTC. Encoded protein: CASSFRTGAHEQYF.

This rearrangement joins TRBV20-1 to TRBJ2-5; 12 positions agree with TRBD2. CDR3 size: 16 residues. J was trimmed by 5 bases and V by 5 bases; bases with no gene match: 12. Germline V gene lookup returns CDR1 DFQATT and CDR2 SNEGSKA (reference sequence). This chain's CDR3 is CSAQPSSGGAVETQYF. The DNA of the CDR3 is TGCAGTGCTCAGCCTTCTAGCGGGGGGGCGGTTGAGACCCAGTACTTC.

This clonotype has only a few counts. V and J are TRBV4-3 and TRBJ1-5; the D gene is possibly TRBD1 (6 bases). CDR3 size: 15 residues. CDR1 and CDR2 from the germline V gene are LGHNA and YSLEER. V shed 0 bases and J shed 3 bases, with 9 bases lying between them. CDR3 in amino acids: CASSQDRGDNQPQHF. Here the CDR3 DNA reads TGCGCCAGCAGCCAAGATAGGGGGGACAATCAGCCCCAGCATTTT.

This clonotype was seen at least ten times. The chain uses TRBV5-5 and TRBJ2-7; TRBD2 matches 7 bases. V dropped 3 bases and J dropped 7; count of bases not matched to a gene: 10. Germline lookup yields CDR1 SGHKS and CDR2 YYEKEE (reference sequence). The CDR3 sequence is 14 residues long. The CDR3 region is CASSSGMAGGEQYF. The CDR3 coding sequence is TGTGCCAGCAGCTCCGGGATGGCCGGGGGGGAGCAGTACTTC.

The J gene is TRBJ1-6, the V gene TRBV7-2; D perhaps matches TRBD1 (5 bases). Germline lookup yields CDR1 SGHTA and CDR2 FQGNSA. V dropped 3 bases and J dropped 6 bases, with 12 bases sitting between them. This CDR3 contains 15 residues. The CDR3 DNA reads TGTGCCAGCAGCTTCTTCACAGGAGCTAATTCACCCCTCCACTTT. Translating gives CASSFFTGANSPLHF.

This clonotype occurred a few times. The chain uses TRBV7-9 and TRBJ1-4; 10 positions agree with TRBD1. Germline CDR1 SEHNR, CDR2 FQNEAQ (reference sequence). The ends lost 4 bases at V and 0 bases at J; junction bases unmatched: 11. The CDR3 is 19 residues long. The CDR3, as DNA: TGTGCCAGCAGCTCGGGACAGGGGACTTTTATTTCAACTAATGAAAAACTGTTTTTT. As protein: CASSSGQGTFISTNEKLFF.

This clonotype showed up just once. The chain is built from TRBV29-1 and TRBJ2-7; D is perhaps TRBD2 (6 bases). Germline loops: CDR1 SQVTM, CDR2 ANQGSEA. The CDR3 runs 13 residues. V shed 7 bases and J shed 3 bases, with 16 bases lying between them. DNA of the CDR3: TGCAGCGCCGTGCGGGATGGGGGCTACGAGCAGTACTTC. Its protein is CSAVRDGGYEQYF.

The chain joins TRBV7-9 to TRBJ2-7; TRBD1 matches 8 bases. This CDR3 spans 16 amino acids. Per germline, CDR1 SEHNR and CDR2 FQNEAQ (reference sequence). V lost 2 bases, J lost 2 bases, and 8 bases stayed unmatched. The CDR3 DNA reads as TGTGCCAGCAGCTTATTTCGTGGACAGGGAACCTACGAGCAGTACTTC. Translation: CASSLFRGQGTYEQYF. Looking up the rest from reference TRBV7-9 and TRBJ2-7 gives the full variable domain: DTGVSQNPRHKITKRGQNVTFRCDPISEHNRLYWYRQTLGQGPEFLTYFQNEAQLEKSRLLSDRFSAERPKGSFSTLEIQRTEQGDSAMYLCASSLFRGQGTYEQYFGPGTRLTVT.